These 11 T cell receptor beta chains were all obtained from the same sample, sequenced in a study of blood T cells in healthy people across ages. With a J-beta primer mix and a sample-barcoded 5' primer, a second PCR ran 7 to 11 cycles. MiXCR was run by TCRdb on the 5' RACE reads, yielding one entry per CDR3 protein. The data contain 550,000 to 600,000 distinct CDR3 sequences, roughly 48% of them singletons. The sample taken for sequencing was blood. The receptors stem from a man older than 75 in good health.

This clonotype was counted a single time. One end of the junction varies from germline; a read error may be responsible. The rearrangement joins TRBV7-9 to TRBJ1-2; D uncertain. CDR1 and CDR2 (germline): SEHNR, FQNEAQ (reference sequence). The CDR3 has 16 amino acids. The CDR3 nucleotides read TGTGTCAGCAGCCCAAGAGTAGGGCCCGCTAACTATGGCTACACCTTC. Residues: CVSSPRVGPANYGYTF.

As concerns this clonotype: Being one base from a much bigger clone, this may be a read error. The chain couples TRBV29-1 to TRBJ2-5; D gene uncertain. Germline assignment: CDR1 SQVTM and CDR2 ANQGSEA. This CDR3 region has 10 residues. V was cut by 1 base and J by 5 bases, with 2 bases left in between. The CDR3: CSVEAETQYF. In DNA, the CDR3 is TGCAGCGTTGAAGCGGAGACCCAGTACTTC.

The chain couples TRBV7-2 to TRBJ1-1; D ambiguous. This CDR3 is built from 16 residues. V lost 2 bases and J 4 bases, leaving 17 bases between the germline ends. Germline values: CDR1 SGHTA, CDR2 FQGNSA. The CDR3 protein is CASSLRAPESGTEAFF. Written as DNA, the CDR3 is TGTGCCAGCAGCTTAAGGGCACCCGAGAGTGGCACTGAAGCTTTCTTT.

The chain joins TRBV2 to TRBJ1-5; TRBD1 might be the D (5 bases). The CDR3 length is 13 residues. Between the trimmed V and J ends, which lost 6 bases and 6 bases, there was a span of 12 bases. CDR1 and CDR2 (germline): SNHLY, FYNNEI. The CDR3 protein is CASRGGGSQPQHF. CDR3 nucleotides: TGTGCCAGCAGAGGTGGGGGGAGTCAGCCCCAGCATTTT. Variable domain in full (rest from reference TRBV2 and TRBJ1-5): EPEVTQTPSHQVTQMGQEVILRCVPISNHLYFYWYRQILGQKVEFLVSFYNNEISEKSEIFDDQFSVERPDGSNFTLKIRSTKLEDSAMYFCASRGGGSQPQHFGDGTRLSIL.

The rearrangement joins TRBV7-9 to TRBJ1-1; perhaps TRBD1 as D (5 bases). Trimming took off 3 bases at V and 5 bases at J, with 13 bases between the two ends. Germline assignment: CDR1 SEHNR and CDR2 FQNEAQ (reference sequence). CDR3 length: 14 residues. Here the CDR3 reads CASSFRDSLTEAFF. The CDR3, as DNA: TGTGCCAGCAGCTTCCGGGACTCCCTTACTGAAGCTTTCTTT.

This clonotype was seen just once. This chain connects TRBV7-3 to TRBJ2-5, with TRBD2 identical over 9 bases. CDR3 length: 14 residues. Looked up from germline, CDR1 is SGHTA and CDR2 is FQGTGA. V lost 5 bases, J lost 3 bases, and 4 bases stayed unmatched. DNA for the CDR3: TGTGCCAGCAGCCCGAGCGGGGGGAAAGAGACCCAGTACTTC. It specifies CASSPSGGKETQYF.

The rearrangement uses TRBV28 and TRBJ2-2; tentatively, D is TRBD1 or TRBD2 (5 bases each). Germline V lookup: CDR1 MDHEN, CDR2 SYDVKM. Trimming cost V 3 bases and J 5 bases, with 13 bases left between them. The CDR3 is made up of 15 amino acids. The chain's CDR3 is CASSFTGRRTGELFF. CDR3 coding DNA: TGTGCCAGCAGTTTTACGGGGCGTCGAACCGGGGAGCTGTTTTTT.

V usage is TRBV29-1 and J usage is TRBJ2-7, with 7 bases lining up with TRBD2. The germline gives CDR1 SQVTM, CDR2 ANQGSEA. Trimming cost V 4 bases and J 5 bases; bases outside gene matches: 11. The CDR3 contains 14 residues. In DNA form, the CDR3 reads TGCAGCGTTGTGCGGCGGGAGAATAGCCACGAGCAGTACTTC. Translated, it gives CSVVRRENSHEQYF.

This chain joins TRBV5-6 and TRBJ2-7; 11 bases align to TRBD2. Unmatched junction bases numbered 16, after V lost 4 bases and J lost 7 bases. CDR1 and CDR2 from the germline V gene are SGHDT and YYEEEE. CDR3 length: 17 residues. CDR3 protein: CASSPRASGGRVGEQYF. CDR3 coding DNA: TGTGCCAGCAGCCCTAGGGCTAGCGGGGGGCGTGTCGGAGAGCAGTACTTC.

The chain joins TRBV5-1 to TRBJ2-1; TRBD1 agrees at 8 bases. The V segment lost 5 bases and the J segment 4 bases; nucleotides outside the gene matches: 5. The germline V gene has CDR1 SGHRS and CDR2 YFSETQ. The CDR3 totals 14 residues. In DNA form, the CDR3 reads TGCGCCAGCAGTTCGGGACAGGAGTACAATGAGCAGTTCTTC. Translating gives CASSSGQEYNEQFF.

There are many counts of this clonotype. This chain uses TRBV6-6 with TRBJ2-7, with D possibly called TRBD1 or TRBD2 (5 bases each). V lost 6 bases, J lost 3 bases, and 9 bases lay in between. This CDR3 comprises 12 residues. Germline-derived CDR1 and CDR2 are MNHNY and SVGAGI (reference sequence). The chain's CDR3 is CASSGTDYEQYF. Here the CDR3 DNA reads TGTGCCAGCAGCGGGACGGACTACGAGCAGTACTTC.